This T cell receptor beta chain was recovered during a study of T cell responses to AZD1222 COVID-19 vaccine. Findings and caveats of the study: Following two doses of AZD1222, Spike-specific TCR breadth and depth rose. Close to half of all spike-specific TCRs reportedly target regions of the variants that are unmutated. Clonal diversity was possibly underestimated; the donors were predominantly white British and more often female.

Data came from immunoSEQ multiplex PCR; TCRdb stores just in-frame clones and leaves some out. The repertoire holds 75,000 to 100,000 clones, with about 86% as singletons. V was clipped by 3 bases and J by 3 bases, with 8 bases between them. Germline values: CDR1 SGHTA, CDR2 FQGNSA. The CDR3 length is 13 residues. As for this clone: Its antigen remains unidentified. The identical CDR3 is also encoded by other nucleotide sequences in the sample.

The clonotype comes from an adult in good health. The material sequenced was peripheral blood, taken on day 0 of MenACWY control vaccination. The chain is built from TRBV7-2 and TRBJ1-2; D ambiguous. Here the CDR3 reads CASSFRGDYGYTF. The CDR3 nucleotides are TGTGCCAGCAGCTTCCGGGGAGACTATGGCTACACCTTC.